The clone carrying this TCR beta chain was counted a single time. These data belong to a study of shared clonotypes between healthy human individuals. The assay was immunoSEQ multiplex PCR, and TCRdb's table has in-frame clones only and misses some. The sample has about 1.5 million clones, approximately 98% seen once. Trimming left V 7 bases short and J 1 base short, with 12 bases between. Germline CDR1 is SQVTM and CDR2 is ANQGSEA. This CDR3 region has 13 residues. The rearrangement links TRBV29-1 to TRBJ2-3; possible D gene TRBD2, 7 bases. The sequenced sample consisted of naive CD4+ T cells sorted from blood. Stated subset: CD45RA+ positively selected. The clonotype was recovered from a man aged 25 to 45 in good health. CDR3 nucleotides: TGCAGCGAGGGGGAGGGTGGCACAGATACGCAGTATTTT. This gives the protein CSEGEGGTDTQYF.